This T cell receptor (beta chain) was obtained from a study of OX40 agonist ivuxolimab in advanced cancers. Describing the broader study: The costimulatory receptor OX40 (CD134) was targeted by ivuxolimab, a fully human IgG2 agonistic monoclonal antibody. Intravenous ivuxolimab was administered to patients every 2 weeks at six dose levels: 0.01, 0.1, 0.3, 1.5, 3 and 10 mg/kg. Of the roughly 54 dose-escalation patients, hepatocellular carcinoma was present in around 19, melanoma in some 15, renal cell carcinoma in 9 and head and neck cancer in 9. A male proportion of 82.7% and a mean age of approximately 62 years, ranging from about 23 to 79, were recorded for the dose-escalation cohort. Prior anti-PD-1, anti-PD-L1 or anti-CTLA-4 therapy was permitted, and checkpoint inhibitors had been received by less than 45% of dose-escalation patients. Partial responses were achieved by three dose-escalation patients, of whom one had hepatocellular carcinoma and two had cutaneous melanoma. Peripheral TCRbeta sequencing aimed to test whether ivuxolimab altered TCR sequence diversity and caused clonal T-cell expansion. The paper describes the monotherapy dose-escalation part (N of about 50 patients) of the phase I trial of ivuxolimab.

Genomic DNA was extracted from sorted cells for sequencing of the TCRbeta CDR3 region. The immunoSEQ Assay was used to sequence the TCRbeta CDR3 regions. Not all clones reach the TCRdb copy of this immuneACCESS table, which keeps in-frame sequences only. Checked studies attribute under half of the gap to unresolved V genes and leave the rest unexplained. The sample table records around 66,000 clones; roughly 88% of these occur just once. The ten largest clones take up roughly 1.2% of the sample. Study-wide findings and limitations: After ivuxolimab, expanded clones were on average more numerous among CD8+ T cells than among CD4+ T cells. Partial responders in the 0.1-3.0 mg/kg groups had among the lowest normalized peripheral clonal expansion, especially among CD8+ T cells. Clonal expansion of both CD4+ and CD8+ blood T cells was observed from baseline to week 6 at doses 0.1 to 3.0 mg/kg. Which antigens the clonally expanded peripheral T cells were specific for was not determined. Low levels of normalized T-cell clonal expansion were also seen in some patients who did not respond.

The CDR3 measures 16 amino acids from cysteine to phenylalanine. Only the CDR3 DNA is retained, 48 bases long and in frame from the first base. The germline V and J ends show losses of 9 bases and 9 bases respectively, and no gene match explains 20 bases of the junction. The CDR1 and CDR2 encoded by the germline V gene are MGHRA and YSYEKL. As regards this clone: No cognate antigen has been identified for it. It has no much larger one-base neighbor in the sample; base qualities were not kept.

Patients with a history of autoimmune disease or receiving systemic immunosuppression were excluded from the trial. In every dose cohort, peripheral blood was drawn for TCR sequencing at baseline, cycle 4 day 1, and cycle 7 day 1. Samples were obtained from an open-label, multicenter, first-in-human phase I dose-escalation trial of ivuxolimab. The trial enrolled adults with locally advanced or metastatic head and neck squamous cell, hepatocellular, melanoma or renal cell carcinoma. CD4+ and CD8+ T cells were sorted separately from peripheral blood before TCR sequencing. The chain is encoded by TRBV4-1 joined to TRBJ2-1, with TRBD2 matching 7 junction bases. The input for sequencing was CD4+ or CD8+ T cells sorted from blood, taken in a trial of the OX40 agonist ivuxolimab. This receptor was identified in an adult with an advanced solid tumor such as melanoma, head and neck, liver or kidney cancer. The CDR3 region: CASNRLGLADGSEQFF. The DNA sequence is as follows: TGCGCCAGTAATCGCTTGGGGCTAGCGGATGGAAGTGAGCAGTTCTTC.